This T cell receptor beta chain was observed in a study of beta chain features in type 1 diabetes. This CDR3 spans 14 amino acids. Germline values: CDR1 SQVTM, CDR2 ANQGSEA. The J segment lost 2 bases and the V segment lost 2 bases, leaving 4 bases of the junction unmatched. The isolated RNA, all of it, was reverse transcribed, so expressed TCRB transcripts were what got sequenced. The protocol was immunoSEQ multiplex PCR, while the TCRdb copy is restricted to in-frame clones and leaves out a portion. Found here are more than 300,000 clones, 7% to 9% of them singletons; the top ten hold 0.44%. Material for sequencing was central memory CD4+ T cells from blood. This chain uses TRBV29-1 with TRBJ2-3, with 7 nucleotides matching TRBD1. This clonotype originated in a woman between 18 and 29 years old in good health. CDR3 in amino acids: CSVEKTGATDTQYF. CDR3 DNA: TGCAGCGTTGAAAAAACAGGGGCCACAGATACGCAGTATTTT.